These 14 T cell receptor beta chains were all obtained from the same sample, sequenced in a study of OX40 agonist ivuxolimab in advanced cancers. Assay: immunoSEQ multiplex PCR; the TCRdb copy retains only in-frame clones and omits some. The sample records some 100,000 clones, around 84% being singletons. The sequences come from CD4+ or CD8+ T cells sorted from blood, collected in a trial of the OX40 agonist ivuxolimab. The receptors were gathered from an adult with an advanced solid tumor such as melanoma, head and neck, liver or kidney cancer.

This clone has only one observation. This chain joins TRBV6-5 and TRBJ1-1; maybe TRBD1 (5 bases). V lost 10 bases, J lost 2 bases, and 14 bases lay in between. The CDR3 runs 13 residues. Germline V gene sequence: CDR1 MNHEY, CDR2 SVGAGI. The CDR3 DNA follows: TGTGCCACCAAAGGACACTCTAACACTGAAGCTTTCTTT. It codes for CATKGHSNTEAFF.

The genes are TRBV23-1 and TRBJ2-5; D is unclear. TRBV23-1 is an ORF, with its function uncertain. The CDR3 extends over 15 amino acids. V was trimmed by 0 bases and J by 2 bases, leaving 10 bases between them. The CDR3 DNA is TGCGCCAGCAGTCAATCGCGCCCCCGTCAAGAGACCCAGTACTTC. This translates into CASSQSRPRQETQYF.

The chain combines TRBV28 with TRBJ2-3; the D gene could be TRBD1 or TRBD2 (5 bases each). This CDR3 is 14 amino acids long. The ends were cut back, 4 bases at V and 0 bases at J, with 8 bases in the middle. Germline loops: CDR1 MDHEN, CDR2 SYDVKM. CDR3 sequence: CASSSGRSTDTQYF. CDR3 nucleotide sequence: TGTGCCAGCAGTTCGGGACGGAGCACAGATACGCAGTATTTT.

The rearrangement links TRBV7-2 to TRBJ2-3, with no clear D. This CDR3 is built from 14 residues. Germline CDR1 reads SGHTA; CDR2 reads FQGNSA. Trimming pared 4 bases from V and 2 bases from J, leaving 10 bases between. This chain's CDR3 is CASSSGDFTDTQYF. CDR3 DNA: TGTGCCAGCAGCTCCGGAGATTTCACAGATACGCAGTATTTT.

This clone was detected once. V usage is TRBV7-8 and J usage is TRBJ1-5; 9 bases are shared with TRBD1. CDR1 is SGHVS, CDR2 FQNEAQ, per germline. V lost 3 bases and J lost 5; bases outside the gene matches: 5. There are 15 residues in the CDR3. Written as DNA, the CDR3 is TGTGCCAGCAGCTTCGGACAGGGGACCGATCAGCCCCAGCATTTT. The encoded protein is CASSFGQGTDQPQHF.

The chain carries TRBV6-1 and TRBJ1-2; D unresolved. Germline V gene data show CDR1 as MNHNS and CDR2 as SASEGT. The germline V and J ends were trimmed by 5 bases and 5 bases, with 15 bases remaining between them. The CDR3 length is 14 residues. CDR3 amino acids: CASSSGMGLYGYTF. The DNA for the CDR3 is TGTGCCAGCAGTAGTGGGATGGGATTGTATGGCTACACCTTC.

This sequence joins TRBV18 and TRBJ2-7; a weak D match, TRBD2 (7 bases). The CDR3 has 13 residues. The ends were cut back, 3 bases at V and 6 bases at J, with 12 bases in the middle. CDR1 and CDR2 from the germline V gene are KGHSH and LQKENI. CDR3 bases: TGTGCCAGCTCACCGACCGCGGGGGCCGAGCAGTACGTC. Protein: CASSPTAGAEQYV.

The chain is built from TRBV29-1 and TRBJ2-3, with 12 positions matching TRBD2. Trimming removed 4 bases from V and 4 bases from J; junction bases left unmatched: 3. This CDR3 comprises 14 residues. CDR1 is SQVTM, CDR2 ANQGSEA, per germline. CDR3 coding DNA: TGCAGCGTTGCTAGCGGGGGGGCCCCAGATACGCAGTATTTT. It specifies CSVASGGAPDTQYF.

The chain has TRBV6-1 and TRBJ1-5, with 7 bases lining up with TRBD1. The CDR3 contains 13 residues. Unmatched junction bases numbered 6, after V lost 6 bases and J lost 7 bases. Germline V gene data show CDR1 as MNHNS and CDR2 as SASEGT. CDR3 DNA sequence: TGTGCCAGCAGCTTACAGGGGAGGCAGCCCCAGCATTTT. This codes for CASSLQGRQPQHF.

The chain links TRBV9 to TRBJ1-6; D perhaps matches TRBD1 (5 bases). The V gene's germline CDR1 is SGDLS and CDR2 YYNGEE. CDR3 length: 15 amino acids. V lost 3 bases and J lost 5, with 12 bases in between. The CDR3 loop reads CASSAIGTNNSPLHF. The CDR3 region has the DNA TGTGCCAGCAGCGCAATCGGGACCAATAATTCACCCCTCCACTTT.

The V call is TRBV28, the J call TRBJ1-1; TRBD1 matches at 10 bases. The ends lost 6 bases at V and 7 bases at J; junction bases unmatched: 5. The CDR3 is made up of 13 amino acids. Germline loops: CDR1 MDHEN, CDR2 SYDVKM. The CDR3 sequence: CASRRQGAVEAFF. CDR3 DNA: TGTGCCAGCAGGCGACAGGGGGCGGTTGAAGCTTTCTTT.

CDR3 sequence: CASSRHSYGYTF. The CDR3 DNA sequence: TGTGCCAGCAGCCGACACAGCTATGGCTACACCTTC. V gene TRBV5-6 combines with J gene TRBJ1-2, with no clear D. Deletions cut 4 bases from V and 4 bases from J, with 8 bases between. The germline CDR1 and CDR2 sequences are SGHDT and YYEEEE. This CDR3 region has 12 residues.

This clone was seen once. Here the CDR3 DNA reads TGCGCCAGCAGCTTGGATCCTCTGGGACGGGTCGAAGCTTTCTTT. The encoded protein is CASSLDPLGRVEAFF. The chain employs TRBV5-1 and TRBJ1-1; a weak D match, TRBD1 (5 bases). V lost 0 bases and J 8 bases, leaving 17 bases between the germline ends. Germline V gene sequence: CDR1 SGHRS, CDR2 YFSETQ. This CDR3 has 15 residues.

The chain couples TRBV7-2 to TRBJ2-3, with TRBD2 matching over 16 bases. This CDR3 is 19 amino acids long. Per germline, CDR1 SGHTA and CDR2 FQGNSA. The V and J ends lost 6 bases and 4 bases, in that order; junction bases with no gene match: 13. CDR3 protein: CASRGGTSGGAVRSDTQYF. In DNA form, the CDR3 reads TGTGCCAGCAGAGGTGGGACTAGCGGGGGGGCCGTGCGCTCAGATACGCAGTATTTT.